A selection of T cell receptor beta chains follows, all from one sample in a study of OX40 agonist ivuxolimab in advanced cancers. TCRdb's copy holds only in-frame clones and misses some; the assay was immunoSEQ multiplex PCR. The repertoire includes about 6,300 clones, about 71% of them detected once, and about three fifths sits in the top ten. This material consisted of CD4+ or CD8+ T cells sorted from blood, taken in a trial of the OX40 agonist ivuxolimab. Receptors were obtained from an adult with an advanced solid tumor such as melanoma, head and neck, liver or kidney cancer. CDR3s include the opening cysteine and the closing phenylalanine or tryptophan. The D gene is left open where the match is weak. The size field is filled for only some rows; it gives once, few, many or a size class.

J gene | D gene | V gene | clone size | CDR3 DNA | CDR3 protein
TRBJ1-6 | - | TRBV10-3 | - | TGTGCCATCACTAGGGCACCCTATAATTCACCCCTCCACTTT | CAITRAPYNSPLHF
TRBJ1-1 | - | TRBV19 | - | TGTGCCAGTAGTACCTCAGGTTCTCTCCTCACTGAAGCTTTCTTT | CASSTSGSLLTEAFF
TRBJ1-6 | - | TRBV4-3 | - | TGCGCCAGCAGCCAAGAAGGCCATCCAAATTCACCCCTCCACTTT | CASSQEGHPNSPLHF
TRBJ1-5 | - | TRBV10-2 | many | TGCGCCAGCAGCGAAGTAGGGGGAGTTCAGCCCCAGCATTTT | CASSEVGGVQPQHF
TRBJ2-1 | TRBD1 | TRBV7-3 | - | TGTGCCAGCAGCTTAGTGGGGACAGGGGATGAGCAGTTCTTC | CASSLVGTGDEQFF
TRBJ2-7 | - | TRBV7-9 | - | TGTGCCAGCAGCTTAGATGGGCGAGGCGAGCAGTACTTC | CASSLDGRGEQYF
TRBJ2-4 | TRBD1 | TRBV10-3 | - | TGTGCCATCAGTGAGTCTCAGGGGGCGGGAAACATTCAGTACTTC | CAISESQGAGNIQYF
TRBJ2-7 | - | TRBV19 | - | TGTGCCAGTAGTATGGGGCGTTCGTCCTACGAGCAGTACTTC | CASSMGRSSYEQYF
TRBJ1-2 | - | TRBV7-2 | - | TGTGCCAGCAGCTTAGAACGGGCAGGGGTATATGGCTACACCTTC | CASSLERAGVYGYTF
TRBJ1-2 | - | TRBV7-9 | - | TGTGCCAGCAGCCTGGGCGCCGCAGCCTATGGCTACACCTTC | CASSLGAAAYGYTF
TRBJ2-1 | TRBD2 | TRBV19 | - | TGTGCCAGTAGTGTCCGGACTAGCGGGTGGCTCTCCTACAATGAGCAGTTCTTC | CASSVRTSGWLSYNEQFF
TRBJ1-1 | - | TRBV9 | - | TGTGCCAGCAGCGTAACAGGAAAAACTGAAGCTTTCTTT | CASSVTGKTEAFF
TRBJ1-2 | - | TRBV7-9 | few | TGTGCCAGCAGCCCCGTCGCGGGGGGCTACACCTTC | CASSPVAGGYTF
TRBJ2-7 | - | TRBV4-2 | few | TGTGCCAGCAGCCAAGTCGGGTACGAGCAGTACTTC | CASSQVGYEQYF
TRBJ2-7 | TRBD2 | TRBV5-1 | - | TGCGCCAGCAGCTTGTCTAGCGGGGCCCCCCGGCAGTACTTC | CASSLSSGAPRQYF
TRBJ2-3 | - | TRBV9 | - | TGTGCCAGCAGCCCGACGTCTCTTGTCACAGATACGCAGTATTTT | CASSPTSLVTDTQYF
TRBJ1-2 | - | TRBV7-9 | once | TGTGCCAGCAGCATGGGGACCGACTACTATGGCTACACCTTC | CASSMGTDYYGYTF
TRBJ1-5 | TRBD1 | TRBV19 | medium-sized | TGTGCCAGTAGTTCACAGGGGGTGTTAAGCAATCAGCCCCAGCATTTT | CASSSQGVLSNQPQHF
TRBJ2-3 | TRBD2 | TRBV5-4 | once | TGTGCCAGCACTCCCACTAGCGGGGGCACAGATACGCAGTATTTT | CASTPTSGGTDTQYF
TRBJ1-1 | - | TRBV4-2 | - | TGTGCCAGCAGCCAGGCCCTACAGTCCTCGAAAGCTTTCTTT | CASSQALQSSKAFF
TRBJ2-1 | TRBD1 | TRBV6-6 | - | TGTGCCAGCAGTTGGCCGGGACAGCCGGACAATGAGCAGTTCTTC | CASSWPGQPDNEQFF
TRBJ1-3 | TRBD1 | TRBV19 | - | TGTGCCAGTACCACGGGACAGCTCTCTGGAAACACCATATATTTT | CASTTGQLSGNTIYF
TRBJ1-2 | - | TRBV7-2 | few | TGTGCCAGCAGCTTTGGCGCCACGCTGACACCACCTTATGGCTACACCTTC | CASSFGATLTPPYGYTF
TRBJ1-3 | TRBD1 | TRBV5-6 | once | TGTGCCAGCAGCCAGATAATAGCAGGGGGCATCTCTGGAAACACCATATATTTT | CASSQIIAGGISGNTIYF
TRBJ1-4 | TRBD1 | TRBV9 | few | TGTGCCAGCAGCGGAACAGGGGTGGGAAGTGCAACTAATGAAAAACTGTTTTTT | CASSGTGVGSATNEKLFF
TRBJ2-2 | - | TRBV9 | - | TGTGCCAGCAGCGTAGATGCCGGGGAGCTGTTTTTT | CASSVDAGELFF
TRBJ1-2 | TRBD1 | TRBV2 | - | TGTGCCAGCATTGGGACAGGTCTCGACTACACCTTC | CASIGTGLDYTF
TRBJ2-7 | - | TRBV14 | - | TGTGCCAGCAGCGCGGACAGACTCGAGCAGTACTTC | CASSADRLEQYF
TRBJ2-1 | TRBD2 | TRBV29-1 | - | TGCAGCGTTGACGGGAGCGGGAACGGTGAGCAGTTCTTC | CSVDGSGNGEQFF
TRBJ2-3 | TRBD2 | TRBV7-2 | - | TGTGCCAGCAGTTCAGCACTAGCGGGGTTTATGGGGTCCCCAGATACGCAGTATTTT | CASSSALAGFMGSPDTQYF
TRBJ2-5 | TRBD2 | TRBV19 | - | TGTGCCAGTGGAGGGACTATTGTGGAGACCCAGTACTTC | CASGGTIVETQYF
TRBJ1-5 | - | TRBV4-3 | - | TGCGCCAGCAGCCAAGAATTCAGGAGCAATCAGCCCCAGCATTTT | CASSQEFRSNQPQHF
TRBJ2-5 | - | TRBV4-3 | - | TGCGCCAGCAGCCCCTGGCGGACGGGGGCCGGTGAGACCCAGTACTTC | CASSPWRTGAGETQYF
TRBJ1-2 | TRBD1 | TRBV10-3 | - | TGTGCCATCAGTGATCCCGCAGGGGGCATTAACTATGGCTACACCTTC | CAISDPAGGINYGYTF
TRBJ2-1 | TRBD2 | TRBV7-9 | - | TGTGCCAGCAGCCCAAGCGGGGGGGCGAGGACTGAGCAGTTCTTC | CASSPSGGARTEQFF
TRBJ2-7 | - | TRBV6-1 | - | TGTGCCAGCAATTTGGGCGGAGGCTACGAGCAGTACTTC | CASNLGGGYEQYF
TRBJ2-1 | - | TRBV12-5 | - | TGTGCTAGTGGTTTGTGGGACAACAACAATGAGCAGTTCTTC | CASGLWDNNNEQFF
TRBJ1-1 | - | TRBV10-2 | - | TGCGCCAGCAGTCAATGGACTGAAGCTTTCTTT | CASSQWTEAFF
TRBJ1-1 | - | TRBV9 | few | TGTGCCAGCAGCGTAGGAGGTGGGGGGAAAGCTTTCTTT | CASSVGGGGKAFF
TRBJ1-1 | - | TRBV11-2 | - | TGTGCCAGCAGCTTAGCTGGTGAAGCTTTCTTT | CASSLAGEAFF
TRBJ1-2 | - | TRBV5-6 | - | TGTGCCAGCAGCTTGGGGACACAGCCCCGTATGGGCTACACCTTC | CASSLGTQPRMGYTF
TRBJ2-3 | - | TRBV19 | few | TGTGCCAGTAGTAACGGGGGAGCGGATACGCAGTATTTT | CASSNGGADTQYF
TRBJ2-1 | TRBD1 | TRBV6-1 | - | TGTGCCATCGGGACAGGGGCCCACAATGAGCAGTTCTTC | CAIGTGAHNEQFF
TRBJ2-2 | - | TRBV2 | few | TGTGCCAGCAGTGTGAACTGGGCCGGGGAGCTGTTTTTT | CASSVNWAGELFF
TRBJ2-3 | TRBD2 | TRBV9 | - | TGTGCCAGCAGCGTAGGTATCGGGGGGAAAGCAGATACGCAGTATTTT | CASSVGIGGKADTQYF
TRBJ1-5 | TRBD1 | TRBV7-2 | - | TGTGCCCCCCGGACAGGGGTTCAGCCCCAGCATTTT | CAPRTGVQPQHF
TRBJ2-1 | - | TRBV9 | - | TGTGCCAGCACTTCAATAGGTATAGGGGTCAATGAGCAGTTCTTC | CASTSIGIGVNEQFF
TRBJ1-1 | TRBD1 | TRBV13 | - | TGTGCCAGCAGCCACCGACAGGGTAACACTGAAGCTTTCTTT | CASSHRQGNTEAFF
TRBJ2-1 | - | TRBV13 | - | TGTGCCAGCAGCTTAGAATTACGTCCCCCCAATGAGCAGTTCTTC | CASSLELRPPNEQFF
TRBJ1-1 | - | TRBV28 | few | TGTGCCAGCAGTTATCCGGGGACCGGTGGGGATTTCTTT | CASSYPGTGGDFF
TRBJ1-2 | - | TRBV6-5 | - | TGTGCCAGCTGTGGAGGGCTTAACTATGGCTACACCTTC | CASCGGLNYGYTF
TRBJ1-4 | - | TRBV5-6 | - | TGTGCCAGCAGCTTGGTCCGCCGTGAAAAACTGTTTTTT | CASSLVRREKLFF
TRBJ1-5 | - | TRBV9 | - | TGTGCCAGCAGCGTATCCGGGCATCAGCCCCAGCATTTT | CASSVSGHQPQHF
TRBJ1-2 | TRBD1 | TRBV13 | - | TGTGCCAGTATCCCGAGGGGGCAGTCCGCTGTTTATGGCTACACCTTC | CASIPRGQSAVYGYTF
TRBJ2-1 | - | TRBV4-3 | - | TGCGCCAGCAGCCAAGATAAACGAGGGGGCAATGAGCAGTTCTTC | CASSQDKRGGNEQFF
TRBJ2-5 | TRBD2 | TRBV11-2 | - | TGTGCCAGCAGCGATAGCGGGAGAGAGACCCAGTACTTC | CASSDSGRETQYF
TRBJ2-7 | TRBD2 | TRBV9 | few | TGTGCCAGCAGCGCTGGACTAGCGGGAGGGCTAGAGCAGTACTTC | CASSAGLAGGLEQYF
TRBJ2-5 | TRBD2 | TRBV9 | - | TGTGCCAGCAGCGGAAATAGCGGGAGTGGGCAAGAGACCCAGTACTTC | CASSGNSGSGQETQYF
TRBJ2-1 | TRBD2 | TRBV15 | - | TGTGCCACCAGTGTCCCGGTCGGACTAGACCTACCCAGCTCCTACAATGAGCAGTTCTTC | CATSVPVGLDLPSSYNEQFF